The entry that follows covers one TCR beta chain sequence. The sample originates from a study of blood T cell repertoires in COVID-19. Germline CDR1 SGHVS, CDR2 FNYEAQ. The CDR3 spans 11 residues. V lost 1 base and J lost 13, with 8 bases in between. The authors' processing: Amplification of reference gene primers was used by the study to estimate nucleated cell counts. Here immunoSEQ multiplex PCR was the method, and the copy in TCRdb shows in-frame clones only, minus some. V and J calls and clone size are given by that table; D and trimming were obtained from the DNA. There are about 250,000 clones in the sample; roughly nine tenths occur only once, and 3% lies in the top ten.

The chain employs TRBV7-6 and TRBJ2-1, with D possibly being TRBD2 (6 bases). This sequence was found in a man between 18 and 35 years old with active or convalescent COVID-19. Source material: peripheral blood. The CDR3 bases are TGTGCCAGCAGCTTAGGGCGGGAACAGTTCTTC. Its protein product is CASSLGREQFF.